One T cell receptor beta chain is described in this entry. Its cognate antigen is unknown. The sample belongs to a study of OX40 agonist ivuxolimab in advanced cancers. Study information: A history of anti-PD-1, anti-PD-L1 or anti-CTLA-4 therapy was acceptable, and approximately 41% had some. Study-level findings and limits: Among some nonresponders, normalized T-cell clonal expansion was also low. Blood T cells, both CD4+ and CD8+, expanded clonally by week 6 at 0.1 to 3.0 mg/kg.

Per the germline V gene, CDR1 is SGHVS and CDR2 is FNYEAQ. CDR3 size: 17 residues. V lost 2 bases and J lost 7; bases outside the gene matches: 13. Data came from immunoSEQ multiplex PCR; TCRdb stores just in-frame clones and leaves some out. The sample contains about 99,000 clones, over 75% of which appear only once. The sequencing here drew on CD4+ or CD8+ T cells sorted from blood, taken in a trial of the OX40 agonist ivuxolimab. This receptor was taken from an adult with an advanced solid tumor such as melanoma, head and neck, liver or kidney cancer. V is TRBV7-6 and J is TRBJ2-1; 8 bases align to TRBD1. CDR3 sequence: CASSLRLPGQAGNEQFF. The CDR3 DNA follows: TGTGCCAGCAGCTTACGACTCCCGGGACAGGCCGGGAATGAGCAGTTCTTC.